Given below is one T cell receptor beta chain in context. The antigen is undetermined. The data originate from a study of T cells after yellow fever vaccination. Study-wide context: Fractions of limited cellularity were prepared by means of SMART-Seq v4 Ultra Low Input.

After removal of 5 bases from V and 4 bases from J, the junction contained 15 bases not matched to a gene. The CDR3 sequence is 19 residues long. Per the germline V gene, CDR1 is MNHNS and CDR2 is SASEGT. Study-wide results and limits: Abundant bulk-derived clonotypes could contaminate FACS-sorted repertoires. In post-booster samples, most primary-vaccination clones reappeared (about 95% CD4, roughly 90% CD8).

One entry per CDR3 protein, called by TCRdb with MiXCR from the 5' RACE reads. The sample includes around 300,000 distinct CDR3 sequences, around 4.3% of them seen just once. This specimen consisted of PBMCs, obtained 15 days after the yellow fever booster vaccination. This sequence joins TRBV6-1 and TRBJ2-2; 11 bases are a match to TRBD2. The TCR originated in a man younger than 30 who received the YFV17D yellow fever vaccine. DNA for the CDR3: TGTGCCAGCAGTAAAATAGCGGGGGGGCCTAATGGTCCCACCGGGGAGCTGTTTTTT. This codes for CASSKIAGGPNGPTGELFF.